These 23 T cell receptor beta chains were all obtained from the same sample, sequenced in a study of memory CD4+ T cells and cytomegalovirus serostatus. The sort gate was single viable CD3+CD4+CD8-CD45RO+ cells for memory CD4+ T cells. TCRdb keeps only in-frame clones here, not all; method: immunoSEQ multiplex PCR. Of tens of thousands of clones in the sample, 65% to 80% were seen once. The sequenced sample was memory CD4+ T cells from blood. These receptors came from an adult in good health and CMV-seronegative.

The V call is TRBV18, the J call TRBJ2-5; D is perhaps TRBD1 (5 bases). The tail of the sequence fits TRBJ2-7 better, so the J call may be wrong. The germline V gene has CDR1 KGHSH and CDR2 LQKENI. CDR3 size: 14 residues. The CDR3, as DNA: TGTGCCAGCTCACCCTCCATGACAGACTACGAGCAGTACTTC. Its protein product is CASSPSMTDYEQYF.

The CDR3 bases are TGTGCCAGCAGCTGGGGACAGGGCGGTAATGAAAAACTGTTTTTT. Its translation: CASSWGQGGNEKLFF. The chain uses TRBV5-5 and TRBJ1-4; 9 nucleotides align to TRBD1. V was clipped by 3 bases and J by 4 bases; unmatched bases: 4. The CDR3 has 15 amino acids. Germline CDR1 and CDR2: SGHKS and YYEKEE (reference sequence).

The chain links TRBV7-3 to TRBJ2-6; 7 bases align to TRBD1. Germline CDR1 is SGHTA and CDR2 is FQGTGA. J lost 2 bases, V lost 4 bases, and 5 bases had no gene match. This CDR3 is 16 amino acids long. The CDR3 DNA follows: TGTGCCAGCAGCTCAGACAGGGCCCCTGGGGCCAACGTCCTGACTTTC. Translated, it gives CASSSDRAPGANVLTF.

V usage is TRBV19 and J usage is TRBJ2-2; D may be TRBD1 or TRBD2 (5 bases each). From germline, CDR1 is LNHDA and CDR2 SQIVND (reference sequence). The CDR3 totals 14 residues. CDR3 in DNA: TGTGCAACCTTCCGGGGCACGAACACCGGGGAGCTGTTTTTT. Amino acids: CATFRGTNTGELFF.

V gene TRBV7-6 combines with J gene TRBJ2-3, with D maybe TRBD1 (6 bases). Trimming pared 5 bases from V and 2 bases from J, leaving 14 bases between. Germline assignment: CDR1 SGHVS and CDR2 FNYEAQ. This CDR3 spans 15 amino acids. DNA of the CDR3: TGTGCCAGCAGCCTCGCGGACAGACCCACAGATACGCAGTATTTT. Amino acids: CASSLADRPTDTQYF.

The CDR3 loop is CASSPQGATYPLHF. The CDR3 nucleotides read TGTGCCAGCAGCCCGCAGGGGGCGACTTATCCCCTCCACTTT. The V and J genes are TRBV7-6 and TRBJ1-6, with TRBD1 matching 8 bases. V lost 5 bases, J lost 13 bases, and 10 bases stayed unmatched. This CDR3 has 14 residues. Germline values: CDR1 SGHVS, CDR2 FNYEAQ.

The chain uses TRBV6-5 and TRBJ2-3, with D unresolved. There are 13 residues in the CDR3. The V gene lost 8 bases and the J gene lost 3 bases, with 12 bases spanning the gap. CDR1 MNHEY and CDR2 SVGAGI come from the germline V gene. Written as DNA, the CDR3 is TGTGCCAGCCGGTCCCCCAATACAGATACGCAGTATTTT. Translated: CASRSPNTDTQYF.

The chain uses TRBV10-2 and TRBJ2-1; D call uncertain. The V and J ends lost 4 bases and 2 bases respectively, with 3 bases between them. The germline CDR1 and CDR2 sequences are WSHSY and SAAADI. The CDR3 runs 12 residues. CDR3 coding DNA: TGCGCCAGCAGTGTGGCCTACAATGAGCAGTTCTTC. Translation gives CASSVAYNEQFF.

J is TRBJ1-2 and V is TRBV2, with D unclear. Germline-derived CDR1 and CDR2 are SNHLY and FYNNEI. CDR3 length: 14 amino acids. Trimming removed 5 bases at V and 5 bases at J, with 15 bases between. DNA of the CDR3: TGTGCCAGCAGTAGAGAATCACAGTTATATGGCTACACCTTC. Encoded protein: CASSRESQLYGYTF.

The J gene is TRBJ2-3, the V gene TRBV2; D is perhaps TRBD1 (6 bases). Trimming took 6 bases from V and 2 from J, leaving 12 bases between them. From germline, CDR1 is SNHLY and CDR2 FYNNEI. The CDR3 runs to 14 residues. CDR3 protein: CASSLQGVTDTQYF. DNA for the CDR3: TGTGCCAGCAGCTTACAGGGCGTCACAGATACGCAGTATTTT. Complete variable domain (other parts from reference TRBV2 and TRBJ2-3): EPEVTQTPSHQVTQMGQEVILRCVPISNHLYFYWYRQILGQKVEFLVSFYNNEISEKSEIFDDQFSVERPDGSNFTLKIRSTKLEDSAMYFCASSLQGVTDTQYFGPGTRLTVL.

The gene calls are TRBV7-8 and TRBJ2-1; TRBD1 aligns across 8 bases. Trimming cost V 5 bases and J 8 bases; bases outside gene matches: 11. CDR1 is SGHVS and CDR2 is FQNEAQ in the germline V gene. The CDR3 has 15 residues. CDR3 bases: TGTGCCAGCAGCACAGGGGGGAGTCGGGGGCATGAGCAGTTCTTC. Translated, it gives CASSTGGSRGHEQFF. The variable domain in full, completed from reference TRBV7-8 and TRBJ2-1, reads GAGVSQSPRYKVAKRGQDVALRCDPISGHVSLFWYQQALGQGPEFLTYFQNEAQLDKSGLPSDRFFAERPEGSVSTLKIQRTQQEDSAVYLCASSTGGSRGHEQFFGPGTRLTVL.

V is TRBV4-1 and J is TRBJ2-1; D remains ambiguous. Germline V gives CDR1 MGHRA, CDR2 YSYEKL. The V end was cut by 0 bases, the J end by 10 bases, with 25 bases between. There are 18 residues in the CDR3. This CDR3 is CASSQDQARLSYGYEQFF. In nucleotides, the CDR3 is TGCGCCAGCAGCCAAGATCAGGCCAGGCTTTCGTACGGGTACGAGCAGTTCTTC.

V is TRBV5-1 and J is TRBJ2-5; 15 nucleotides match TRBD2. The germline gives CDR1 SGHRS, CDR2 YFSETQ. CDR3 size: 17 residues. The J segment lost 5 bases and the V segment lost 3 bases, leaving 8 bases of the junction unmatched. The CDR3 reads CASSSGLAGGAGETQYF. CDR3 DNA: TGCGCCAGCAGCTCCGGACTAGCGGGGGGGGCCGGGGAGACCCAGTACTTC.

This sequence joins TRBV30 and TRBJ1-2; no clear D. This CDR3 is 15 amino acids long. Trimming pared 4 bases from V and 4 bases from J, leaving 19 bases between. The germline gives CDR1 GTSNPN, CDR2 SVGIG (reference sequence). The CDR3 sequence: CAWTPGQRRFYGYTF. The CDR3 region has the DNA TGTGCCTGGACCCCGGGCCAAAGGCGGTTCTATGGCTACACCTTC.

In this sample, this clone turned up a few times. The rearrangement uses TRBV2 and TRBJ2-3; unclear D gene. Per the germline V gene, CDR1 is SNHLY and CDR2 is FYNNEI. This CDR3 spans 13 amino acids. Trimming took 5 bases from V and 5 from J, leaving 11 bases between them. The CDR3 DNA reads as TGTGCCAGCAGTCTGAGGAATCGAGATACGCAGTATTTT. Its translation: CASSLRNRDTQYF.

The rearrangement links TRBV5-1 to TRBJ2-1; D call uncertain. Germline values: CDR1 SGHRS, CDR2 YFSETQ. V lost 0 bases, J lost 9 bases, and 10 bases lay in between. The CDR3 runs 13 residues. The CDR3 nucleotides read TGCGCCAGCAGCTTGGTCGGCATCCTTGAGCAGTTCTTC. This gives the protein CASSLVGILEQFF.

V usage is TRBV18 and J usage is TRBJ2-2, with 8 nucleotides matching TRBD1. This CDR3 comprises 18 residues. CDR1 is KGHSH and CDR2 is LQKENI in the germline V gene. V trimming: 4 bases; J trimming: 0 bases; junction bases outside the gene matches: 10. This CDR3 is CASSLFHTGQANTGELFF. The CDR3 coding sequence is TGTGCCAGCTCACTATTCCATACGGGACAGGCGAACACCGGGGAGCTGTTTTTT.

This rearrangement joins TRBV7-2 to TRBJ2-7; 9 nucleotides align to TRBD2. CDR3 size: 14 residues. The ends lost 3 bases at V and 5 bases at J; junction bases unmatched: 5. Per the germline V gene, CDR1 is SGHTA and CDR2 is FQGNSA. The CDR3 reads CASSLRGGFDEQYF. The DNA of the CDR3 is TGTGCCAGCAGCTTGCGGGGGGGCTTCGACGAGCAGTACTTC.

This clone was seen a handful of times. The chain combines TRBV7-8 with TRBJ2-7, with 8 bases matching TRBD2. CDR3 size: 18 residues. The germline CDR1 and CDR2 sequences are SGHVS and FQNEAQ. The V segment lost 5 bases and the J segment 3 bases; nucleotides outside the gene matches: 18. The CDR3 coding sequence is TGTGCCAGCAGCAAAAAGAGTCACGTCGGGGGGGCCAACTACGAGCAGTACTTC. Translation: CASSKKSHVGGANYEQYF.

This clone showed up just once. For the CDR3, the DNA is TGTGCCAGCAATCCTCCGGGGCAGTCCTACGAGCAGTACTTC. Its translation is CASNPPGQSYEQYF. The chain is built from TRBV28 and TRBJ2-7; the D call may be TRBD1 or TRBD2 (5 bases each). V lost 7 bases, J lost 1 base, and 14 bases lay in between. The CDR3 extends over 14 amino acids. Germline loops: CDR1 MDHEN, CDR2 SYDVKM. The whole variable domain, remainder taken from reference TRBV28 and TRBJ2-7, is DVKVTQSSRYLVKRTGEKVFLECVQDMDHENMFWYRQDPGLGLRLIYFSYDVKMKEKGDIPEGYSVSREKKERFSLILESASTNQTSMYLCASNPPGQSYEQYFGPGTRLTVT.

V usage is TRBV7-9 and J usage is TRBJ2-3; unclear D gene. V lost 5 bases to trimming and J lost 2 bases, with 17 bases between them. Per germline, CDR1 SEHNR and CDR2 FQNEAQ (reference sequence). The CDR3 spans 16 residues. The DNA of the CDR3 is TGTGCCAGCAGCCTTACCGGGTTACTCCTCACAGATACGCAGTATTTT. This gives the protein CASSLTGLLLTDTQYF. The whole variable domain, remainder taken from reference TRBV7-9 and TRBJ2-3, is DTGVSQNPRHKITKRGQNVTFRCDPISEHNRLYWYRQTLGQGPEFLTYFQNEAQLEKSRLLSDRFSAERPKGSFSTLEIQRTEQGDSAMYLCASSLTGLLLTDTQYFGPGTRLTVL.

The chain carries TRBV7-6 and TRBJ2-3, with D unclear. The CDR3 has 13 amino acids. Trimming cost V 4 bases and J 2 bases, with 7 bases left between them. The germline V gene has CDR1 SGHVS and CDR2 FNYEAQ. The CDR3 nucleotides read TGTGCCAGCAGCTCTCTTATCACAGATACGCAGTATTTT. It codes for CASSSLITDTQYF.

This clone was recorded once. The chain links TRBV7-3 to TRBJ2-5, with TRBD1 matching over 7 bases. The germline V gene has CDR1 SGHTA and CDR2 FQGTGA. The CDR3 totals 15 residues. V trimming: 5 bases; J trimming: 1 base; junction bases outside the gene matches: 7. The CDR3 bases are TGTGCCAGCAGCCAATCAGGGGGAATCCAAGAGACCCAGTACTTC. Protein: CASSQSGGIQETQYF.